These 18 T cell receptor beta chains were sequenced from one sample in a study of shared clonotypes between healthy human individuals. Assay used: immunoSEQ multiplex PCR; TCRdb lists only in-frame clones, some missing. The sample contains approximately 500,000 clones, over 70% of which appear only once. Source material: PBMCs. These receptors all come from a woman aged 40 to 50 in good health. Some clones in this sample may be carry-over from other donors' samples.

This clone was picked up a small number of times. The chain recombines TRBV5-6 with TRBJ2-7, with D possibly TRBD2 on 5 matching bases. The CDR3 is 13 amino acids. V was cut by 4 bases and J by 3 bases, with 11 bases left in between. The germline V gene has CDR1 SGHDT and CDR2 YYEEEE. This CDR3 reads CASSVISVYEQYF. In DNA form, the CDR3 reads TGTGCCAGCAGCGTGATTAGCGTCTACGAGCAGTACTTC.

The chain carries TRBV11-1 and TRBJ2-7; 7 nucleotides align to TRBD1. This CDR3 spans 14 amino acids. Trimming cost V 1 base and J 5 bases; bases outside gene matches: 5. CDR1 SGHAT and CDR2 FQDESV come from the germline V gene (reference sequence). The CDR3 DNA reads as TGTGCCAGCAGCTTAGGCGGACAGGCGGACGAGCAGTACTTC. Its translation is CASSLGGQADEQYF.

The rearrangement joins TRBV7-3 to TRBJ1-1; 7 nucleotides line up with TRBD1. The ends lost 5 bases at V and 11 bases at J; junction bases unmatched: 14. The germline gives CDR1 SGHTA, CDR2 FQGTGA. This CDR3 has 14 amino acids. CDR3 residues: CASSPGGGGLVAFF. The DNA of the CDR3 is TGTGCCAGCAGCCCGGGAGGGGGCGGTTTAGTTGCTTTCTTT.

The chain links TRBV7-9 to TRBJ1-4; perhaps TRBD1 as D (6 bases). Trimming removed 1 base at V and 5 bases at J, with 11 bases between. Germline values: CDR1 SEHNR, CDR2 FQNEAQ (reference sequence). The length of the CDR3 is 15 residues. CDR3 DNA: TGTGCCAGCAGCTTAGAGGGGGGCAGGAATGAAAAACTGTTTTTT. It codes for CASSLEGGRNEKLFF.

This clone occurred once. A far larger clone is off by one base, so a read error is likely. The rearrangement uses TRBV28 and TRBJ2-2, with TRBD2 matching 11 bases. Germline values: CDR1 MDHEN, CDR2 SYDVKM. With 3 bases clipped from V and 3 bases from J, the junction kept 9 bases outside the gene matches. There are 18 residues in the CDR3. CDR3 residues: CASSFPRAGLADTGELFF. The DNA of the CDR3 is TGTGCCAGCAGTTTTCCCCGGGCGGGACTAGCGGACACCGGGGAGCTGTTTTTT. Full variable domain (rest looked up from reference TRBV28 and TRBJ2-2): DVKVTQSSRYLVKRTGEKVFLECVQDMDHENMFWYRQDPGLGLRLIYFSYDVKMKEKGDIPEGYSVSREKKERFSLILESASTNQTSMYLCASSFPRAGLADTGELFFGEGSRLTVL.

This clone was counted between two and nine times. The chain links TRBV7-2 to TRBJ2-7; TRBD1 matches at 7 bases. CDR3 length: 15 residues. The germline V gene encodes CDR1 SGHTA and CDR2 FQGNSA. V trimming: 6 bases; J trimming: 0 bases; junction bases outside the gene matches: 8. CDR3 nucleotide sequence: TGTGCCAGCAGTCGAGACAGGGCCGGCTCCTACGAGCAGTACTTC. It translates to CASSRDRAGSYEQYF.

This clone has a handful of counts. The chain couples TRBV4-1 to TRBJ2-1; 9 bases are shared with TRBD2. The CDR3 extends over 17 amino acids. J was trimmed by 0 bases and V by 6 bases; bases with no gene match: 9. Germline V CDR1 and CDR2: MGHRA, YSYEKL. The DNA of the CDR3 is TGCGCCAGCAGTCTGCGGGAGGGCCAGTTCTCCTACAATGAGCAGTTCTTC. Encoded protein: CASSLREGQFSYNEQFF.

The chain uses TRBV28 and TRBJ2-3; 7 bases are shared with TRBD2. The CDR3 spans 13 residues. CDR1 is MDHEN, CDR2 SYDVKM, per germline. V lost 10 bases and J lost 5; bases outside the gene matches: 9. The CDR3 loop reads CANEALARDTQYF. The CDR3 DNA sequence: TGTGCCAATGAGGCACTAGCGAGAGATACGCAGTATTTT. The full variable domain, completed using reference TRBV28 and TRBJ2-3, is DVKVTQSSRYLVKRTGEKVFLECVQDMDHENMFWYRQDPGLGLRLIYFSYDVKMKEKGDIPEGYSVSREKKERFSLILESASTNQTSMYLCANEALARDTQYFGPGTRLTVL.

This clone showed up just once. This likely came from a read error, as a far larger clone is one base away. The J gene is TRBJ2-2, the V gene TRBV7-8; D gene unclear. The germline CDR1 and CDR2 sequences are SGHVS and FQNEAQ. The CDR3 is 14 amino acids. Trimming took 1 base from V and 7 from J, leaving 10 bases between them. In DNA, the CDR3 is TGTGCCAGCAGCTTAGGGCAGACGATCGGGGAGCTGTTTTTT. Amino acids: CASSLGQTIGELFF.

This chain uses TRBV27 with TRBJ2-2, with TRBD2 matching 8 bases. This CDR3 has 16 amino acids. Germline CDR1 MNHEY, CDR2 SMNVEV (reference sequence). Germline trimming cut 5 bases from V and 5 bases from J; bases unmatched to any gene: 10. CDR3 residues: CASSPLGAGGTGELFF. The CDR3 DNA is TGTGCCAGCAGTCCCCTGGGGGCGGGAGGAACCGGGGAGCTGTTTTTT.

V and J are TRBV10-3 and TRBJ2-5, with TRBD2 matching 13 bases. Germline-derived CDR1 and CDR2 are ENHRY and SYGVKD. The CDR3 extends over 18 amino acids. The trim removed 0 bases at V and 3 bases at J, leaving 7 bases unmatched. As DNA, the CDR3 is TGTGCCATCAGTGAGTCCGGGGGGGGACTAGCGGGAAAAGAGACCCAGTACTTC. Translation: CAISESGGGLAGKETQYF.

The chain combines TRBV7-9 with TRBJ2-5, with TRBD2 matching 9 bases. The CDR3 extends over 17 amino acids. Germline V CDR1 and CDR2: SEHNR, FQNEAQ (reference sequence). V lost 0 bases and J lost 5; bases outside the gene matches: 10. This CDR3 is CASSLAMGLAGTETQYF. For the CDR3, the DNA is TGTGCCAGCAGCTTAGCGATGGGGCTAGCGGGAACGGAGACCCAGTACTTC.

The chain couples TRBV28 to TRBJ2-1; TRBD2 agrees at 10 bases. The CDR3 is made up of 15 amino acids. V shed 5 bases and J 6 bases; nucleotides not matched to a gene: 7. Germline V lookup: CDR1 MDHEN, CDR2 SYDVKM. In DNA, the CDR3 is TGTGCCAGCAGTCCGCGGACTAGCGGAGGCAATGAGCAGTTCTTC. This translates into CASSPRTSGGNEQFF. Together with reference TRBV28 and TRBJ2-1, the CDR3 gives the full variable domain: DVKVTQSSRYLVKRTGEKVFLECVQDMDHENMFWYRQDPGLGLRLIYFSYDVKMKEKGDIPEGYSVSREKKERFSLILESASTNQTSMYLCASSPRTSGGNEQFFGPGTRLTVL.

This clone has just one count. This chain uses TRBV5-4 with TRBJ2-7; D remains ambiguous. This CDR3 comprises 15 residues. V lost 0 bases and J 0 bases, leaving 10 bases between the germline ends. The germline gives CDR1 SGHNT, CDR2 YYREEE (reference sequence). The DNA of the CDR3 is TGTGCCAGCAGCTTGGGAGCACTCAGCTCCTACGAGCAGTACTTC. Amino acids: CASSLGALSSYEQYF.

CDR3 loop: CASSSSTGAGSYEQYF. CDR3 sequence (DNA): TGTGCCAGCAGCTCATCGACAGGGGCCGGCTCCTACGAGCAGTACTTC. V usage is TRBV9 and J usage is TRBJ2-7; 8 bases fit TRBD1. Unmatched junction bases numbered 9, after V lost 4 bases and J lost 0 bases. This CDR3 spans 16 amino acids. Per the germline V gene, CDR1 is SGDLS and CDR2 is YYNGEE.

The CDR3, as DNA: TGTGCCAGCAGTTACAGGGGCAGGGTTTACGAGCAGTACTTC. This translates into CASSYRGRVYEQYF. The chain links TRBV6-5 to TRBJ2-7; D is perhaps TRBD1 (5 bases). The CDR3 runs to 14 residues. V was trimmed by 2 bases and J by 4 bases, leaving 12 bases between them. Germline values: CDR1 MNHEY, CDR2 SVGAGI.

On this clone: This likely reflects a read error, since a far larger clone is one base away. The chain is built from TRBV30 and TRBJ1-2; possible D gene TRBD1, 6 bases. V lost 3 bases and J 7 bases, leaving 18 bases between the germline ends. The CDR3 spans 14 residues. Germline V gene sequence: CDR1 GTSNPN, CDR2 SVGIG (reference sequence). CDR3 nucleotide sequence: TGTGCCTGGAGGGTACTGTCGGGGGCGGGTGGCTACACCTTC. Its translation is CAWRVLSGAGGYTF.

For this clone: A read error is likely here: a far larger clone is one base away. The rearrangement links TRBV30 to TRBJ1-1; D is unresolved. The CDR3 is made up of 18 amino acids. Germline V lookup: CDR1 GTSNPN, CDR2 SVGIG (reference sequence). For the CDR3, the DNA is TGTGCCTGGAGTCCCTTCGGCTTGGGTGGGTTAGGGAACACTAAAGCTTTCTTT. Translation: CAWSPFGLGGLGNTKAFF.